The 32 T cell receptor beta chains below come from one sample, sequenced in a study of blood T cell repertoires in COVID-19. The method was immunoSEQ multiplex PCR; TCRdb's version includes in-frame clones alone and lacks a portion of them. The sample yields about 220,000 clones, 90% seen once. The sequenced sample consisted of PBMCs or T cells enriched from blood (not recorded which). Receptors were obtained from a man aged 30-40 years who had been exposed to COVID-19.

The J gene is TRBJ2-3, the V gene TRBV15; 9 positions match TRBD2. Germline V gene sequence: CDR1 LNHNV, CDR2 YYDKDF (reference sequence). The CDR3 sequence is 17 residues long. Trimming at V came to 0 bases and at J to 6 bases, leaving 10 bases not matched to a gene. The CDR3: CATSREGASGVGDTQYF. The CDR3 bases are TGTGCCACCAGCAGAGAAGGGGCTAGCGGGGTGGGGGATACGCAGTATTTT. Together with reference TRBV15 and TRBJ2-3, the CDR3 gives the full variable domain: DAMVIQNPRYQVTQFGKPVTLSCSQTLNHNVMYWYQQKSSQAPKLLFHYYDKDFNNEADTPDNFQSRRPNTSFCFLDIRSPGLGDTAMYLCATSREGASGVGDTQYFGPGTRLTVL.

This chain uses TRBV5-4 with TRBJ2-5, with D maybe TRBD1 (6 bases). The ends were cut back, 4 bases at V and 5 bases at J, with 18 bases in the middle. The CDR3 runs 15 residues. CDR1 and CDR2 (germline): SGHNT, YYREEE (reference sequence). The CDR3 here is CASSPTYDRWETQYF. CDR3 sequence (DNA): TGTGCCAGCAGCCCTACTTACGACAGGTGGGAGACCCAGTACTTC.

The chain couples TRBV10-3 to TRBJ2-1; tentatively, D is TRBD1 (8 bases). This CDR3 has 15 amino acids. Germline CDR1 and CDR2: ENHRY and SYGVKD. V lost 8 bases and J 9 bases, leaving 23 bases between the germline ends. DNA for the CDR3: TGTGCCATCCGAGAGGCTGGACAGGGACTAAGTGAGCAGTTCTTC. Translated, it gives CAIREAGQGLSEQFF.

This chain's CDR3 is CASSRDREVDTQYF. CDR3 bases: TGCGCCAGCAGCCGGGACAGGGAAGTAGATACGCAGTATTTT. This chain joins TRBV5-1 and TRBJ2-3; TRBD1 matches at 9 bases. Per the germline V gene, CDR1 is SGHRS and CDR2 is YFSETQ. This CDR3 spans 14 amino acids. V lost 4 bases and J lost 5; bases outside the gene matches: 5.

The chain combines TRBV11-3 with TRBJ1-4, with D tentatively TRBD1 (6 bases). This CDR3 is built from 17 residues. Per the germline V gene, CDR1 is SGHNT and CDR2 is YENEEA. V lost 6 bases and J 0 bases, leaving 17 bases between the germline ends. This CDR3 is CASRLRQAKPTNEKLFF. The CDR3 nucleotides are TGTGCCAGCAGACTCCGACAGGCGAAACCAACTAATGAAAAACTGTTTTTT.

This chain uses TRBV11-2 with TRBJ2-1; 8 bases match TRBD2. Germline V gene lookup returns CDR1 SGHAT and CDR2 FQNNGV. This CDR3 spans 15 amino acids. Losses at the gene ends were 3 bases for V and 8 bases for J; bases not matched to a gene: 9. CDR3: CASSFRRAGGDEQFF. The CDR3 coding sequence is TGTGCCAGCAGCTTCAGGAGGGCGGGGGGCGATGAGCAGTTCTTC.

The genes are TRBV9 and TRBJ2-5, with TRBD2 as a possible D gene (7 bases). Germline V gives CDR1 SGDLS, CDR2 YYNGEE. This CDR3 has 16 residues. Trimming left V 2 bases short and J 2 bases short, with 16 bases between. The CDR3 coding sequence is TGTGCCAGCAGCGTCCTAGCGGAGACAGGACAAGAGACCCAGTACTTC. The encoded protein is CASSVLAETGQETQYF.

J is TRBJ2-7 and V is TRBV7-9, with D possibly matching TRBD2 (5 bases). Germline CDR1 SEHNR, CDR2 FQNEAQ (reference sequence). V was clipped by 5 bases and J by 4 bases, with 9 bases between them. This CDR3 has 12 residues. CDR3 protein: CASSLLGYEQYF. The CDR3 bases are TGTGCCAGCAGCCTACTAGGATACGAGCAGTACTTC.

This chain links TRBV27 with TRBJ1-2, with 10 bases fitting TRBD1. CDR3 size: 14 residues. The trim removed 6 bases at V and 4 bases at J, leaving 5 bases unmatched. The germline gives CDR1 MNHEY, CDR2 SMNVEV (reference sequence). The CDR3 reads CASSRGQGIYGYTF. The CDR3 nucleotides read TGTGCCAGCAGCCGGGGACAGGGGATCTATGGCTACACCTTC.

The chain recombines TRBV4-3 with TRBJ2-7; 8 positions agree with TRBD2. This CDR3 has 15 residues. Trimming at V came to 4 bases and at J to 2 bases, leaving 7 bases not matched to a gene. Germline CDR1 reads LGHNA; CDR2 reads YSLEER. As DNA, the CDR3 is TGCGCCAGCAGCCGGGGTAGCGGGGATCCCTACGAGCAGTACTTC. Encoded protein: CASSRGSGDPYEQYF.

The gene calls are TRBV19 and TRBJ1-6; a weak D match, TRBD1 (6 bases). The CDR3 length is 18 residues. Germline loops: CDR1 LNHDA, CDR2 SQIVND (reference sequence). Trimming took 1 base from V and 0 from J, leaving 13 bases between them. This chain's CDR3 is CASSIVVAGDSYNSPLHF. The DNA of the CDR3 is TGTGCCAGTAGTATAGTGGTTGCAGGGGACTCCTATAATTCACCCCTCCACTTT.

V and J are TRBV6-1 and TRBJ2-2, with D possibly matching TRBD2 (6 bases). Germline values: CDR1 MNHNS, CDR2 SASEGT. The CDR3 runs 16 residues. With 0 bases removed from V and 6 bases from J, the gap between germline ends came to 14 bases. The CDR3 spells CASSEARATGAGELFF. In DNA form, the CDR3 reads TGTGCCAGCAGTGAAGCTCGAGCCACGGGGGCCGGGGAGCTGTTTTTT.

The chain links TRBV19 to TRBJ2-2; the D gene is possibly TRBD2 (5 bases). V was clipped by 5 bases and J by 6 bases, with 10 bases between them. The V gene's germline CDR1 is LNHDA and CDR2 SQIVND (reference sequence). The CDR3 is 13 residues long. CDR3 region: CASSSVGAGELFF. CDR3 DNA sequence: TGTGCCAGTAGTTCTGTGGGAGCCGGGGAGCTGTTTTTT. Variable domain in full (rest from reference TRBV19 and TRBJ2-2): DGGITQSPKYLFRKEGQNVTLSCEQNLNHDAMYWYRQDPGQGLRLIYYSQIVNDFQKGDIAEGYSVSREKKESFPLTVTSAQKNPTAFYLCASSSVGAGELFFGEGSRLTVL.

The chain employs TRBV5-1 and TRBJ2-5, with 7 bases matching TRBD2. V trimming: 3 bases; J trimming: 4 bases; junction bases outside the gene matches: 12. The CDR3 sequence is 16 residues long. CDR1 and CDR2 from the germline V gene are SGHRS and YFSETQ. The CDR3 DNA follows: TGCGCCAGCAGCTCCCCCGGGGGGTTCATGGGAGAGACCCAGTACTTC. It encodes CASSSPGGFMGETQYF.

V and J are TRBV6-2 or TRBV6-3 and TRBJ1-1, with 7 bases matching TRBD1. The germline V gene has CDR1 MNHEY and CDR2 SVGEGT. The CDR3 length is 14 residues. The junction had 6 bases not matched to a gene; V was cut back by 4 bases and J by 4 bases. CDR3 residues: CASSLTGMRTEAFF. Written as DNA, the CDR3 is TGTGCCAGCAGTTTGACAGGGATGCGCACTGAAGCTTTCTTT.

V is TRBV10-3 and J is TRBJ2-5, with TRBD2 matching 12 bases. The ends lost 6 bases at V and 2 bases at J; junction bases unmatched: 4. This CDR3 spans 15 amino acids. CDR1 and CDR2 (germline): ENHRY, SYGVKD. The chain's CDR3 is CAIRGLAGSQETQYF. The CDR3 region has the DNA TGTGCCATCAGGGGACTAGCGGGTAGTCAAGAGACCCAGTACTTC.

CDR3 coding DNA: TGTGCTAGTGGTTTGGAGACAGTGGCACCCCTCCACTTT. Protein sequence: CASGLETVAPLHF. The gene calls are TRBV12-5 and TRBJ1-6; a possible D gene is TRBD1 (5 bases). The CDR3 totals 13 residues. In germline, CDR1 is LGHNT, CDR2 FRNRAP. Trimming took 1 base from V and 11 from J, leaving 9 bases between them.

The V and J genes are TRBV5-4 and TRBJ1-6; the D gene is possibly TRBD1 (5 bases). The CDR3 length is 16 residues. Trimming shortened V by 4 bases and J by 14 bases, and 25 bases separated the two germline ends. CDR1 is SGHNT, CDR2 YYREEE, per germline (reference sequence). CDR3: CASSLAGGAPGEALHF. The DNA of the CDR3 is TGTGCCAGCAGCCTTGCGGGAGGGGCTCCCGGGGAAGCCCTCCACTTT.

The chain recombines TRBV11-2 with TRBJ1-5; D remains ambiguous. The CDR3 consists of 15 residues. Germline V CDR1 and CDR2: SGHAT, FQNNGV. With 0 bases removed from V and 0 bases from J, the gap between germline ends came to 6 bases. The DNA for the CDR3 is TGTGCCAGCAGCTTAGATCCCGGTAGCAATCAGCCCCAGCATTTT. Protein: CASSLDPGSNQPQHF.

The J gene is TRBJ2-1, the V gene TRBV10-3; 10 bases align to TRBD2. The junction had 6 bases not matched to a gene; V was cut back by 3 bases and J by 7 bases. CDR3 length: 15 residues. In germline, CDR1 is ENHRY, CDR2 SYGVKD. CDR3 DNA: TGTGCCATCAGTGACTTGCTAGCGGGGGCTAATGAGCAGTTCTTC. Its translation is CAISDLLAGANEQFF.

The chain is built from TRBV30 and TRBJ2-7; perhaps TRBD1 as D (6 bases). V dropped 3 bases and J dropped 3 bases, with 12 bases sitting between them. Germline assignment: CDR1 GTSNPN and CDR2 SVGIG (reference sequence). The CDR3 is 13 amino acids. Here the CDR3 reads CAWSRTVNYEQYF. CDR3 nucleotide sequence: TGTGCCTGGAGCAGGACAGTGAACTACGAGCAGTACTTC. Variable domain in full (rest from reference TRBV30 and TRBJ2-7): SQTIHQWPATLVQPVGSPLSLECTVEGTSNPNLYWYRQAAGRGLQLLFYSVGIGQISSEVPQNLSASRPQDRQFILSSKKLLLSDSGFYLCAWSRTVNYEQYFGPGTRLTVT.

This chain links TRBV9 with TRBJ2-2; TRBD1 is a possible D gene (6 bases). The V end was cut by 0 bases, the J end by 1 base, with 19 bases between. Germline-derived CDR1 and CDR2 are SGDLS and YYNGEE. CDR3 length: 19 residues. This CDR3 is CASSVEIPRGRRNTGELFF. The CDR3 DNA sequence: TGTGCCAGCAGCGTAGAAATCCCCAGGGGCAGGAGGAACACCGGGGAGCTGTTTTTT.

This clone was counted between two and nine times. This chain links TRBV4-3 with TRBJ2-1; TRBD2 aligns across 7 bases. Trimming removed 0 bases from V and 8 bases from J; junction bases left unmatched: 10. Germline V gene data show CDR1 as LGHNA and CDR2 as YSLEER. The CDR3 length is 16 residues. CDR3 bases: TGCGCCAGCAGCCAAGAGTTGGGCGGGGGAGACGATGAGCAGTTCTTC. The encoded protein is CASSQELGGGDDEQFF.

This clone has just one count. The chain links TRBV19 to TRBJ1-2; D might be TRBD1 (6 bases). V was pared by 11 bases and J by 2 bases, with 24 bases between. The germline V gene encodes CDR1 LNHDA and CDR2 SQIVND (reference sequence). The CDR3 is 16 residues long. The CDR3: CASARAWDTLNYGYTF. In DNA, the CDR3 is TGTGCCTCGGCTAGGGCGTGGGACACTCTAAACTATGGCTACACCTTC. The full variable domain, its missing parts supplied by reference TRBV19 and TRBJ1-2, is DGGITQSPKYLFRKEGQNVTLSCEQNLNHDAMYWYRQDPGQGLRLIYYSQIVNDFQKGDIAEGYSVSREKKESFPLTVTSAQKNPTAFYLCASARAWDTLNYGYTFGSGTRLTVV.

For the CDR3, the DNA is TGTGCCAGCAGCCGGGGGCAGGGGGCAATCAATGAGCAGTTCTTC. Protein: CASSRGQGAINEQFF. The chain is built from TRBV7-2 and TRBJ2-1, with 8 bases identical to TRBD1. The germline gives CDR1 SGHTA, CDR2 FQGNSA. CDR3 size: 15 residues. V gave up 5 bases and J gave up 6 bases; unmatched junction bases: 9.

The chain is built from TRBV5-4 and TRBJ1-2, with TRBD1 matching 8 bases. The CDR3 has 12 amino acids. V shed 4 bases and J 8 bases; nucleotides not matched to a gene: 4. From germline, CDR1 is SGHNT and CDR2 YYREEE (reference sequence). The chain's CDR3 is CASSAGGNGYTF. The DNA of the CDR3 is TGTGCCAGCAGCGCAGGGGGCAACGGCTACACCTTC.

The chain joins TRBV4-1 to TRBJ1-4; D not certain. The CDR3 consists of 13 residues. V was pared by 1 base and J by 8 bases, with 8 bases between. The germline V gene encodes CDR1 MGHRA and CDR2 YSYEKL. CDR3 sequence reads: CASSQGVEEKLFF. The CDR3 DNA reads as TGCGCCAGCAGCCAAGGCGTGGAGGAAAAACTGTTTTTT.

The chain combines TRBV6-5 with TRBJ1-6, with D unresolved. The CDR3 sequence is 12 residues long. Germline CDR1 and CDR2: MNHEY and SVGAGI. The ends were cut back, 1 base at V and 8 bases at J, with 3 bases in the middle. DNA of the CDR3: TGTGCCAGCAGTTACTTAGATTCACCCCTCCACTTT. Protein sequence: CASSYLDSPLHF.

The chain recombines TRBV7-2 with TRBJ1-2; the match to TRBD1 covers 9 bases. V dropped 4 bases and J dropped 7; count of bases not matched to a gene: 13. CDR1 SGHTA and CDR2 FQGNSA come from the germline V gene. The CDR3 covers 16 residues. The CDR3 coding sequence is TGTGCCAGCAGCTCAAGACAGGGGGGCGGTATTAGTGGCTACACCTTC. Protein sequence: CASSSRQGGGISGYTF.

This clone was recorded a few times. V is TRBV27 and J is TRBJ2-5, with 8 bases identical to TRBD1. Germline loops: CDR1 MNHEY, CDR2 SMNVEV (reference sequence). The CDR3 has 14 residues. V shed 4 bases, J shed 5 bases, and the junction held 6 bases outside the gene matches. The CDR3: CASSSDRGLETQYF. The CDR3 DNA reads as TGTGCCAGCAGTTCCGACAGGGGCTTGGAGACCCAGTACTTC.

This clone was detected only once. J is TRBJ1-5 and V is TRBV6-1; D is possibly TRBD1 (6 bases). From germline, CDR1 is MNHNS and CDR2 SASEGT. The CDR3 is made up of 14 amino acids. V was cut by 3 bases and J by 4 bases, with 10 bases left in between. The CDR3 region has the DNA TGTGCCAGCAGTGAGGGGGCTGGGAATCAGCCCCAGCATTTT. It encodes CASSEGAGNQPQHF.

This clone was recorded once. This chain uses TRBV4-3 with TRBJ2-3; a weak D match, TRBD2 (5 bases). CDR3 length: 15 residues. The V gene lost 5 bases and the J gene lost 1 base, with 13 bases spanning the gap. Germline assignment: CDR1 LGHNA and CDR2 YSLEER. CDR3 nucleotide sequence: TGCGCCAGCAGCACGGGATTCGAAGGCACAGATACGCAGTATTTT. Its translation: CASSTGFEGTDTQYF.